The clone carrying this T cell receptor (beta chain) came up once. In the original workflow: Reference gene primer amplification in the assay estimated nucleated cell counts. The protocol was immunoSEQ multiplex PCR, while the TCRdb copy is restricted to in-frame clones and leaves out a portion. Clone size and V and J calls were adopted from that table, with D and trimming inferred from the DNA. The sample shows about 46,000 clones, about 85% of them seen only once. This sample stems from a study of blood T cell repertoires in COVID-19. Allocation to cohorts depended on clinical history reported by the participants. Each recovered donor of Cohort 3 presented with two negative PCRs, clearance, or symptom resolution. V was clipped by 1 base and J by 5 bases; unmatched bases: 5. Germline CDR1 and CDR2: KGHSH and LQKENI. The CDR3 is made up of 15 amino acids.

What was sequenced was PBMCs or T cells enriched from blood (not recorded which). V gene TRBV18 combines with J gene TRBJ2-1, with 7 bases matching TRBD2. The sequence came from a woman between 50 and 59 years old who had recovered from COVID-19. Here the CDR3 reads CASSPRSGTDNEQFF. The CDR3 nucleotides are TGTGCCAGCTCACCACGGAGCGGGACGGACAATGAGCAGTTCTTC.